Listed here are 5 T cell receptor beta chains from one sample, sequenced in a study of memory CD4+ T cells and cytomegalovirus serostatus. The sort gate was single viable CD3+CD4+CD8-CD45RO+ cells for memory CD4+ T cells. Clones were sequenced by immunoSEQ multiplex PCR, and TCRdb holds only the in-frame ones, with some missing. The sample lists 50,000 to 65,000 clones; 60% to 85% were seen once. The sample was memory CD4+ T cells from blood. The source of these receptors is an adult in good health and CMV-seropositive.

CDR3 nucleotide sequence: TGTGCCAGCAGTGGACACTATCGCCAAGAGACCCAGTACTTC. Its protein is CASSGHYRQETQYF. The chain combines TRBV2 with TRBJ2-5; D gene ambiguous. CDR1 is SNHLY and CDR2 is FYNNEI in the germline V gene. The V and J ends lost 4 bases and 1 base respectively, with 10 bases between them. The CDR3 has 14 amino acids.

In DNA form, the CDR3 reads TGTGCCAGCTCACCAGGACGGGTACGGACAGATACGCAGTATTTT. It specifies CASSPGRVRTDTQYF. The chain recombines TRBV18 with TRBJ2-3; D ambiguous. The germline gives CDR1 KGHSH, CDR2 LQKENI. Trimming stripped 2 bases from V and 3 bases from J, with 12 bases between. This CDR3 contains 15 residues.

The J gene is TRBJ1-2, the V gene TRBV28, with unresolved D. The CDR3 is 18 residues long. The germline gives CDR1 MDHEN, CDR2 SYDVKM. Trimming cost V 6 bases and J 0 bases, with 23 bases left between them. The CDR3 region has the DNA TGTGCCAGCAGCAATAATCGGGCAATTCGAACGGCTAACTATGGCTACACCTTC. Residues: CASSNNRAIRTANYGYTF.

The chain links TRBV9 to TRBJ2-5, with D maybe TRBD1 (6 bases). V lost 4 bases and J lost 4, with 14 bases in between. This CDR3 is built from 14 residues. Germline V gives CDR1 SGDLS, CDR2 YYNGEE. CDR3 sequence: CASSFTTGGETQYF. CDR3 coding DNA: TGTGCCAGCAGCTTTACGACAGGCGGAGAGACCCAGTACTTC.

J is TRBJ1-2 and V is TRBV6-1; the D gene is possibly TRBD1 (6 bases). The CDR3 totals 12 residues. CDR1 and CDR2 (germline): MNHNS, SASEGT. Trimming pared 3 bases from V and 7 bases from J, leaving 9 bases between. CDR3 bases: TGTGCCAGCAGTGATTGGGGGCTTGGCTACACCTTC. Amino acids: CASSDWGLGYTF.